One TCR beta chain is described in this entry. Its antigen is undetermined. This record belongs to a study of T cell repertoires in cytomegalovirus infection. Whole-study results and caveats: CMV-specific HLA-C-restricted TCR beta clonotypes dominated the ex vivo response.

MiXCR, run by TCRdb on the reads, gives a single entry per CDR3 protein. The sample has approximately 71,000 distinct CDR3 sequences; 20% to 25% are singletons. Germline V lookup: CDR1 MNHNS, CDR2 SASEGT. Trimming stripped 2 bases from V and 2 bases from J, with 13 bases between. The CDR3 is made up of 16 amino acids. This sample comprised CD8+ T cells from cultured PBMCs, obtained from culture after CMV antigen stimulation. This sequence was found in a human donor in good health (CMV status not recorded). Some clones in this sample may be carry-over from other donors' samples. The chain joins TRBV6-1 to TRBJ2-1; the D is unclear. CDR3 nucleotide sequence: TGTGCCAGCAGTGAAATGGCTAGTTTCCCCTACAATGAGCAGTTCTTC. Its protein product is CASSEMASFPYNEQFF.